Shown below are 21 T cell receptor beta chains from a single sample sequenced in a study of technical replicates of blood from a few donors. This table comes from immunoSEQ multiplex PCR, and its TCRdb copy is limited to in-frame clones, with some not included. Of tens of thousands of clones listed, 90% to 97% were seen once; the top ten hold roughly 0.37%. The specimen sequenced was T cells isolated from PBMCs. These TCRs come from a human donor in good health.

V usage is TRBV30 and J usage is TRBJ2-7; 7 bases agree with TRBD1. The CDR3 spans 13 residues. Trimming removed 5 bases from V and 3 bases from J; junction bases left unmatched: 7. Germline V gene data show CDR1 as GTSNPN and CDR2 as SVGIG (reference sequence). CDR3 nucleotide sequence: TGTGCCTGGGCTGCCCCAGGGGGCTACGAGCAGTACTTC. Its translation: CAWAAPGGYEQYF.

The chain links TRBV7-9 to TRBJ1-2; no clear D. Germline CDR1 and CDR2: SEHNR and FQNEAQ (reference sequence). The V gene lost 1 base and the J gene lost 9 bases, with 12 bases spanning the gap. This CDR3 has 13 residues. The CDR3 coding sequence is TGTGCCAGCAGCTTAGGTTTGTCGGGTAGCTACACCTTC. The encoded protein is CASSLGLSGSYTF.

The genes are TRBV9 and TRBJ1-1; 7 bases are a match to TRBD1. CDR3 length equals 15 residues. V lost 5 bases and J lost 4; bases outside the gene matches: 11. Germline V gene sequence: CDR1 SGDLS, CDR2 YYNGEE. The DNA of the CDR3 is TGTGCCAGCAGGTCCTCAACAGGGGATTTCACTGAAGCTTTCTTT. It specifies CASRSSTGDFTEAFF.

This chain connects TRBV9 to TRBJ2-5; the D gene is possibly TRBD2 (6 bases). Germline values: CDR1 SGDLS, CDR2 YYNGEE. The CDR3 has 17 amino acids. V was shortened by 0 bases and J by 1 base, with 16 bases between the two germline ends. CDR3 sequence (DNA): TGTGCCAGCAGCGTAGGGAGCTATAGCGGATTCCAAGAGACCCAGTACTTC. Translating it yields CASSVGSYSGFQETQYF.

The chain is built from TRBV6-6 and TRBJ2-3; D is unclear. The germline gives CDR1 MNHNY, CDR2 SVGAGI (reference sequence). V was pared by 0 bases and J by 7 bases, with 11 bases between. The CDR3 is 14 residues long. The DNA for the CDR3 is TGTGCCAGCAGTTACTCTTCAGAATCGAATACGCAGTATTTT. Translation gives CASSYSSESNTQYF.

The rearrangement links TRBV5-6 to TRBJ2-1, with 8 bases that match TRBD2. Germline trimming cut 4 bases from V and 0 bases from J; bases unmatched to any gene: 12. CDR3 length: 18 residues. The germline V gene has CDR1 SGHDT and CDR2 YYEEEE. CDR3 region: CASSGGAGGLSSYNEQFF. The DNA of the CDR3 is TGTGCCAGCAGCGGGGGCGCGGGGGGACTGAGCTCCTACAATGAGCAGTTCTTC.

V usage is TRBV19 and J usage is TRBJ2-7, with TRBD1 matching 9 bases. The V and J ends lost 1 base and 1 base, in that order; junction bases with no gene match: 5. There are 16 residues in the CDR3. Germline V gene sequence: CDR1 LNHDA, CDR2 SQIVND (reference sequence). Here the CDR3 reads CASSIAGQGTSYEQYF. CDR3 coding DNA: TGTGCCAGTAGTATAGCCGGACAGGGGACGTCCTACGAGCAGTACTTC.

The chain employs TRBV14 and TRBJ2-7, with 12 bases lining up with TRBD2. The CDR3 is made up of 15 amino acids. Germline values: CDR1 SGHDN, CDR2 FVKESK. The V gene end was trimmed by 3 bases and the J gene end by 2 bases; junction bases not matched to a gene: 2. CDR3 amino acids: CASSQTSGRPYEQYF. CDR3 DNA: TGTGCCAGCAGCCAGACTAGCGGGAGACCCTACGAGCAGTACTTC.

V gene TRBV6-5 combines with J gene TRBJ1-3, with a weak D call TRBD1 (6 bases). V was pared by 3 bases and J by 4 bases, with 13 bases between. The CDR3 covers 15 residues. Germline values: CDR1 MNHEY, CDR2 SVGAGI. The DNA of the CDR3 is TGTGCCAGCAGTTATCGGACAGCTAGGGGAAACACCATATATTTT. This sequence encodes CASSYRTARGNTIYF.

J is TRBJ1-1 and V is TRBV9; possible D gene TRBD1, 6 bases. The CDR3 is 12 amino acids. Germline CDR1 and CDR2: SGDLS and YYNGEE. Trimming stripped 4 bases from V and 7 bases from J, with 11 bases between. CDR3 region: CASSSQGREAFF. CDR3 nucleotides: TGTGCCAGCAGCTCACAGGGACGTGAAGCTTTCTTT.

This rearrangement joins TRBV30 to TRBJ1-2, with no clear D. This CDR3 is built from 14 residues. Germline-derived CDR1 and CDR2 are GTSNPN and SVGIG (reference sequence). The V and J ends lost 0 bases and 4 bases respectively, with 12 bases between them. The CDR3 reads CAWSVSRLGYGYTF. CDR3 sequence (DNA): TGTGCCTGGAGTGTATCTAGGTTAGGCTATGGCTACACCTTC.

The chain employs TRBV5-1 and TRBJ2-1; 11 nucleotides match TRBD2. The CDR3 loop spans 15 amino acids. V gave up 2 bases and J gave up 9 bases; unmatched junction bases: 7. Germline CDR1 is SGHRS and CDR2 is YFSETQ. CDR3 in DNA: TGCGCCAGCAGCTTTGGACTAGCGGGTGAGGTTGAGCAGTTCTTC. It encodes CASSFGLAGEVEQFF.

The chain uses TRBV27 and TRBJ2-1, with 8 bases lining up with TRBD2. The CDR3 contains 15 residues. Germline V CDR1 and CDR2: MNHEY, SMNVEV (reference sequence). Trimming at V came to 5 bases and at J to 5 bases, leaving 8 bases not matched to a gene. CDR3 sequence reads: CASSPTSGYHNEQFF. DNA for the CDR3: TGTGCCAGCAGTCCTACTAGCGGCTATCACAATGAGCAGTTCTTC.

This rearrangement joins TRBV14 to TRBJ2-7; D is perhaps TRBD1 (6 bases). Germline lookup yields CDR1 SGHDN and CDR2 FVKESK. Trimming pared 4 bases from V and 3 bases from J, leaving 16 bases between. The CDR3 has 15 residues. CDR3 region: CASSLLGAGDYEQYF. CDR3 DNA: TGTGCCAGCAGCCTACTTGGGGCAGGGGACTACGAGCAGTACTTC.

This clone has more than one count but fewer than ten. The V and J genes are TRBV6-1 and TRBJ2-6, with TRBD1 as a possible D gene (5 bases). The CDR3 length is 17 residues. V lost 0 bases to trimming and J lost 2 bases, with 11 bases between them. Per the germline V gene, CDR1 is MNHNS and CDR2 is SASEGT. CDR3 sequence (DNA): TGTGCCAGCAGTGAAGCCTCCAGGGCGGCTGGGGCCAACGTCCTGACTTTC. Protein sequence: CASSEASRAAGANVLTF.

The rearrangement joins TRBV27 to TRBJ2-3, with 11 bases fitting TRBD2. V was clipped by 6 bases and J by 2 bases; unmatched bases: 7. Looked up from germline, CDR1 is MNHEY and CDR2 is SMNVEV (reference sequence). CDR3 size: 16 residues. The CDR3, as DNA: TGTGCCAGCAGCCTCGGACTAGCGGGCTTCACAGATACGCAGTATTTT. Translating gives CASSLGLAGFTDTQYF.

This rearrangement joins TRBV2 to TRBJ1-1; D call uncertain. In germline, CDR1 is SNHLY, CDR2 FYNNEI. This CDR3 spans 16 amino acids. V lost 5 bases and J 0 bases, leaving 16 bases between the germline ends. The CDR3 bases are TGTGCCAGCAGTTTGCCATACCAGAACATGAACACTGAAGCTTTCTTT. Its protein product is CASSLPYQNMNTEAFF. The entire variable domain, with the rest obtained from reference TRBV2 and TRBJ1-1, is as follows: EPEVTQTPSHQVTQMGQEVILRCVPISNHLYFYWYRQILGQKVEFLVSFYNNEISEKSEIFDDQFSVERPDGSNFTLKIRSTKLEDSAMYFCASSLPYQNMNTEAFFGQGTRLTVV.

The chain combines TRBV28 with TRBJ1-5, with D hard to call. The germline V and J ends were trimmed by 5 bases and 11 bases, with 7 bases remaining between them. Germline CDR1 reads MDHEN; CDR2 reads SYDVKM. The CDR3 extends over 10 amino acids. The CDR3 DNA is TGTGCCAGCAGTCTTACGGCCCAGCATTTT. This translates into CASSLTAQHF.

The gene calls are TRBV6-1 and TRBJ2-7; tentative D call: TRBD2 (6 bases). Germline values: CDR1 MNHNS, CDR2 SASEGT. Trimming stripped 5 bases from V and 7 bases from J, with 9 bases between. This CDR3 region has 11 residues. CDR3: CASSSGGEQYF. The CDR3 nucleotides read TGTGCCAGCAGTAGTGGGGGGGAGCAGTACTTC.

The CDR3 sequence is CASSQVQGVHNQPQHF. The CDR3 nucleotides are TGCGCCAGCAGCCAAGTGCAGGGGGTCCACAATCAGCCCCAGCATTTT. This sequence joins TRBV4-1 and TRBJ1-5; 7 nucleotides line up with TRBD1. Germline CDR1 is MGHRA and CDR2 is YSYEKL. J gave up 3 bases and V 1 base, and 6 bases lay outside the gene matches. The CDR3 extends over 16 amino acids.

V and J are TRBV5-1 and TRBJ2-7, with 9 bases matching TRBD2. Germline V gives CDR1 SGHRS, CDR2 YFSETQ. The J segment lost 5 bases and the V segment lost 1 base, leaving 7 bases of the junction unmatched. The CDR3 length is 15 residues. CDR3 residues: CASSLRGGRADEQYF. The CDR3 bases are TGCGCCAGCAGCTTGAGGGGCGGGAGGGCCGACGAGCAGTACTTC.